This T cell receptor beta chain was sequenced during a study of blood T cell repertoires in COVID-19. About the research overall: Collection of acute and convalescent COVID-19 samples took place in the United States, Italy and Spain. PBMCs, B-cell-depleted T cells, or T cells provided the cDNA or gDNA that made up the material.

This clone was seen more than once but under ten times. This CDR3 comprises 15 residues. V lost 4 bases and J lost 6, with 18 bases in between. The germline V gene encodes CDR1 SGHDN and CDR2 FVKESK. Seattle's enrolled individuals joined amid active infection and were then monitored longitudinally. As processed by the authors: Reference gene primer amplification in the assay estimated nucleated cell counts. Using immunoSEQ multiplex PCR, the repertoire was profiled, and TCRdb retains in-frame clones only, with some absent. The V and J calls and clone size were taken over from that table, and D and trimming were inferred from the DNA. The sample has about 180,000 clones; approximately 80% are singletons.

Sequenced sample: peripheral blood. This chain uses TRBV14 with TRBJ1-2; D possibly corresponds to TRBD1 (6 bases). This TCR was recovered from a woman between 40 and 55 years old with COVID-19, enrolled during active disease. CDR3 in amino acids: CASSPSQGPKHGYTF. For the CDR3, the DNA is TGTGCCAGCAGCCCTTCACAGGGACCTAAACATGGCTACACCTTC.